A selection of T cell receptor beta chains follows, all from one sample in a study of spatial heterogeneity in lung cancer. A single record per CDR3 protein comes from TCRdb applying MiXCR to the 5' RACE reads. The repertoire holds more than 65,000 distinct CDR3 sequences, with around 7.8% as singletons. The sequenced sample was PBMCs, obtained at surgery. These receptors all come from a male donor with early-stage non-small cell lung cancer. Both conserved end residues are part of each CDR3. The D gene is left open where the match is weak. Clone size appears in some rows only: once, few, many, or a class for an expanded clone.

d_gene: TRBD1; v_gene: TRBV9; j_gene: TRBJ1-5; abundance: few; CDR3nt: TGTGCCAGCAGCGTGGGACAGGGGTCCCCCCAGCATTTT; CDR3aa: CASSVGQGSPQHF
d_gene: NA; v_gene: TRBV6-4; j_gene: TRBJ2-3; abundance: NA; CDR3nt: TGTGCCAGCAGGGGGACGGGAGTCAATACGCAGTATTTT; CDR3aa: CASRGTGVNTQYF
d_gene: TRBD1; v_gene: TRBV24-1; j_gene: TRBJ1-5; abundance: NA; CDR3nt: TGTGCCACCACGGGACAGGGAGGCCAGCCCCAGCATTTT; CDR3aa: CATTGQGGQPQHF
d_gene: NA; v_gene: TRBV30; j_gene: TRBJ2-7; abundance: NA; CDR3nt: TGTGCCTGGAGTGAGTTAATAGCGCCTAGCTACGAGCAGTACTTC; CDR3aa: CAWSELIAPSYEQYF
d_gene: NA; v_gene: TRBV19; j_gene: TRBJ2-5; abundance: many; CDR3nt: TGTGCCAGTAGTATAGTCTTGGGGTTAGAGACCCAGTACTTC; CDR3aa: CASSIVLGLETQYF
d_gene: NA; v_gene: TRBV2; j_gene: TRBJ1-6; abundance: few; CDR3nt: TGTGCCAGCAGTGATTTACGGAGTTCACCCCTCCACTTT; CDR3aa: CASSDLRSSPLHF
d_gene: NA; v_gene: TRBV7-9; j_gene: TRBJ2-5; abundance: NA; CDR3nt: TGTGCCAGCACCCTAAACGTTCAAGAGACCCAGTACTTC; CDR3aa: CASTLNVQETQYF
d_gene: TRBD1; v_gene: TRBV5-1; j_gene: TRBJ2-7; abundance: few; CDR3nt: TGCGCCAGCAGCTTCCGAGGACAGGGAACTATGGACGAGCAGTACTTC; CDR3aa: CASSFRGQGTMDEQYF
d_gene: NA; v_gene: TRBV27; j_gene: TRBJ2-3; abundance: few; CDR3nt: TGTGCCAGCAGCTCCCCCTCGGGAACAGATACGCAGTATTTT; CDR3aa: CASSSPSGTDTQYF
d_gene: NA; v_gene: TRBV12-3/TRBV12-4; j_gene: TRBJ1-1; abundance: many; CDR3nt: TGTGCCAGCAGTCTGACAGCCTCGAACACTGAAGCTTTCTTT; CDR3aa: CASSLTASNTEAFF
d_gene: NA; v_gene: TRBV3-1; j_gene: TRBJ2-7; abundance: NA; CDR3nt: TGTGCCAGCAGCCACGGGCGACCTACCCGGGAGCAGTACTTC; CDR3aa: CASSHGRPTREQYF
d_gene: NA; v_gene: TRBV11-2; j_gene: TRBJ2-4; abundance: many; CDR3nt: TGTGCCAGCAGCTTAGAGGTAGAAAACATTCAGTACTTC; CDR3aa: CASSLEVENIQYF
d_gene: NA; v_gene: TRBV24-1; j_gene: TRBJ1-2; abundance: many; CDR3nt: TGTGCCACCAGTGACACCAACACCGTCGGCTACACCTTC; CDR3aa: CATSDTNTVGYTF
d_gene: NA; v_gene: TRBV20-1; j_gene: TRBJ2-7; abundance: few; CDR3nt: TGCAGTGCCGCCGGAGAGAGGGCCTACGAGCAGTACTTC; CDR3aa: CSAAGERAYEQYF